This entry is about one TCR beta chain. The entry originates in a study of technical replicates of blood from a few donors. Profiled with immunoSEQ multiplex PCR; TCRdb holds only in-frame clones, not every one. The table shows about 85,000 clones, with about 94% occurring only once. The TCR sequence derives from a human donor in good health. Input material: T cells isolated from PBMCs.

This chain's CDR3 is CASSVTGPFSNQPQHF. The CDR3 DNA sequence: TGTGCCAGCAGTGTAACAGGGCCCTTTAGCAATCAGCCCCAGCATTTT. J is TRBJ1-5 and V is TRBV6-1; D may be TRBD1 (6 bases). The ends were cut back, 4 bases at V and 0 bases at J, with 13 bases in the middle. Germline CDR1 MNHNS, CDR2 SASEGT. The CDR3 spans 16 residues.